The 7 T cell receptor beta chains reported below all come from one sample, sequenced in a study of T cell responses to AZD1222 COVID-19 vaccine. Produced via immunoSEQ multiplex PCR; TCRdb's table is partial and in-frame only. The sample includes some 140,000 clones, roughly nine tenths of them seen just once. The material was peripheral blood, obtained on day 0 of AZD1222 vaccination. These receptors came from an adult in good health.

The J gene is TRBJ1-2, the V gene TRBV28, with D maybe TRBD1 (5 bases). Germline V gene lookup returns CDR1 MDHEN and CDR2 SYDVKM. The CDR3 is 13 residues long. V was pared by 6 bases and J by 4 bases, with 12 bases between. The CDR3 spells CASRTGRIYGYTF. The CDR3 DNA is TGTGCCAGCAGAACAGGACGTATCTATGGCTACACCTTC.

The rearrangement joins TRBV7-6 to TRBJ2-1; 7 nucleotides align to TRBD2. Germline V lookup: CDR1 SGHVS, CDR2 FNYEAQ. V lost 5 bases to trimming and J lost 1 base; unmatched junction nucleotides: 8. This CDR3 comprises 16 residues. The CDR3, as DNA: TGTGCCAGCAGCCCCCGCGGAGCGGGATCCTACAATGAGCAGTTCTTC. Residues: CASSPRGAGSYNEQFF.

CDR3 amino acids: CASSLQGHEKLFF. The CDR3 bases are TGTGCCAGCAGTTTACAGGGGCATGAAAAACTGTTTTTT. J is TRBJ1-4 and V is TRBV27, with a possible D match to TRBD1 (6 bases). V lost 2 bases to trimming and J lost 6 bases, with 7 bases between them. CDR1 and CDR2 (germline): MNHEY, SMNVEV (reference sequence). The CDR3 spans 13 residues.

CDR3 DNA sequence: TGCGCCAGCAGCCAAGGTCCGGGACCCGATAGCACAGATACGCAGTATTTT. It codes for CASSQGPGPDSTDTQYF. The chain links TRBV4-3 to TRBJ2-3; D is tentatively TRBD1 or TRBD2 (5 bases each). The CDR3 contains 17 residues. From germline, CDR1 is LGHNA and CDR2 YSLEER. The V end lost 1 base, the J end lost 0 bases, and 14 bases lay between the germline ends.

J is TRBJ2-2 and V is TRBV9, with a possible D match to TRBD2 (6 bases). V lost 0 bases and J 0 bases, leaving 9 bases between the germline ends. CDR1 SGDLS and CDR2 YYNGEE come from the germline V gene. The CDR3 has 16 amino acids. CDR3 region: CASSVARTTNTGELFF. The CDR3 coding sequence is TGTGCCAGCAGCGTAGCTAGGACTACGAACACCGGGGAGCTGTTTTTT.

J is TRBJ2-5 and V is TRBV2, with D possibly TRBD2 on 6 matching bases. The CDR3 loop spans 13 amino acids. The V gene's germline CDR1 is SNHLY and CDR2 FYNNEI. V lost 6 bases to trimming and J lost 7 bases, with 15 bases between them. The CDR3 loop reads CASRETRGGTQYF. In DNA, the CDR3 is TGTGCCAGCAGGGAGACTAGAGGTGGGACCCAGTACTTC.

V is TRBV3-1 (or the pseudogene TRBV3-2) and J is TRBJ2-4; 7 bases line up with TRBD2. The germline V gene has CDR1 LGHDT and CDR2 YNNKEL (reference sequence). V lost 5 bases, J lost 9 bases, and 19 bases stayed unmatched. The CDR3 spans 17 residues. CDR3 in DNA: TGTGCCAGCAGCACCCCAGCTCTACAGACTAGCCCCAGCATTCAGTACTTC. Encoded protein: CASSTPALQTSPSIQYF.